The subject of this entry is one T cell receptor (beta chain). Antigen unknown. The data are from a study of cytomegalovirus exposure and HLA in healthy donors. The study's findings and limits: Segments of the TCR beta V type were, in most cases, productive about 90% or about 30% of the time in an earlier analysis. Exclusion applied to some V segments, including TRBV6-2 and TRBV6-3, as they were indistinguishable.

The PCR had 60 Vbeta and 13 Jbeta primers. TCRdb keeps only in-frame clones here, not all; method: immunoSEQ multiplex PCR. The data show 200,000 to 250,000 clones, 80% to 90% seen once. Despite likely unrecorded immune exposures, the donors were nominally healthy at the time of sampling. The CDR3 is 15 amino acids. Losses at the gene ends were 5 bases for V and 6 bases for J; bases not matched to a gene: 9. Germline V gene lookup returns CDR1 MGHDK and CDR2 SYGVNS. The rearrangement joins TRBV25-1 to TRBJ2-3, with 9 bases fitting TRBD2. Sequencing was performed on PBMCs. The receptor's source is a girl aged 2 to 10 in good health and CMV-seronegative. The CDR3 spells CASSKAGGLGDTQYF. The CDR3, as DNA: TGTGCCAGCAGTAAAGCGGGGGGCCTGGGGGATACGCAGTATTTT.